These T cell receptor beta chains were read from a single sample in a study of CD8 T cells in ankylosing spondylitis. TCRdb redid the calling of the 5' RACE reads with MiXCR, one entry per CDR3 protein. Of 200,000 to 250,000 distinct CDR3 sequences detected, around 10% appear once; the ten largest clones hold 6% to 8%. The sequencing input was blood, either unsorted or a sorted T cell fraction (not recorded which). The receptors were gathered from a male donor with ankylosing spondylitis or in good health (not recorded which). Each CDR3 is given with its conserved first and last residue. A D gene is named only where the DNA matches it firmly. Size is omitted from some rows. Given values are once, few, many or a class for expanded clones.

cdr3_aa	cdr3_nt	cdr3_length	j_call	v_call	clone_size	d_call
CASNLGRYEAFF	TGTGCCAGCAACCTTGGGAGATATGAAGCTTTCTTT	12	TRBJ1-1	TRBV12-3/TRBV12-4	few	NA
CASSSTPVGEQYF	TGTGCCAGCAGCTCGACACCGGTGGGGGAGCAGTACTTC	13	TRBJ2-7	TRBV7-3	many	NA
CSARKSTEAFF	TGCAGTGCTAGAAAGAGCACTGAAGCTTTCTTT	11	TRBJ1-1	TRBV20-1	NA	NA
CASTRSGELFF	TGCGCCAGCACTAGGTCCGGGGAGCTGTTTTTT	11	TRBJ2-2	TRBV5-1	many	NA
CASRGLILSTESSYNEQFF	TGTGCCTCCAGGGGACTGATCCTCTCGACTGAGAGCTCCTACAATGAGCAGTTCTTC	19	TRBJ2-1	TRBV7-4	NA	NA
CASSLVAGGSNEQFF	TGTGCCAGCAGTTTAGTTGCGGGAGGATCCAATGAGCAGTTCTTC	15	TRBJ2-1	TRBV12-3/TRBV12-4	NA	TRBD2
CASSLELNYGYTF	TGTGCCAGCAGTTTAGAGCTTAACTATGGCTACACCTTC	13	TRBJ1-2	TRBV28	NA	NA
CASSSGGDLLTETQYF	TGCGCCAGCAGCTCGGGTGGGGACCTTCTCACGGAGACCCAGTACTTC	16	TRBJ2-5	TRBV5-1	few	NA
CASTLRDFGSNQPQHF	TGTGCCAGCACCCTTCGGGACTTCGGGAGCAATCAGCCCCAGCATTTT	16	TRBJ1-5	TRBV12-3/TRBV12-4	NA	NA
CASSLRTGSSGNTIYF	TGTGCCAGCAGTCTAAGGACAGGGAGCTCTGGAAACACCATATATTTT	16	TRBJ1-3	TRBV28	many	TRBD1
CASSSEAVETQYF	TGCGCCAGCAGCTCCGAAGCGGTAGAGACCCAGTACTTC	13	TRBJ2-5	TRBV5-1	many	NA
CSASPGFISSYEQYF	TGCAGTGCTAGCCCGGGGTTTATAAGCTCCTACGAGCAGTACTTC	15	TRBJ2-7	TRBV20-1	many	NA
CASSPSGGLQETQYF	TGTGCCAGCAGCCCCTCCGGGGGGCTGCAAGAGACCCAGTACTTC	15	TRBJ2-5	TRBV7-9	few	NA
CASSWGQGAHEQYF	TGTGCCAGCAGTTGGGGACAGGGGGCCCACGAGCAGTACTTC	14	TRBJ2-7	TRBV27	NA	TRBD1
CASSRPGGPHEQYF	TGCGCCAGCAGCCGCCCCGGGGGGCCCCACGAGCAGTACTTC	14	TRBJ2-7	TRBV5-1	many	NA
CASSSTRGYQETQYF	TGTGCCAGCAGCTCAACTCGGGGGTACCAAGAGACCCAGTACTTC	15	TRBJ2-5	TRBV11-2	NA	NA
CASRETAQSSYEQYF	TGCGCCAGCAGGGAAACAGCCCAAAGCTCCTACGAGCAGTACTTC	15	TRBJ2-7	TRBV5-1	many	NA
CATSRSGTDTQYF	TGTGCCACCAGTCGCTCGGGGACAGATACGCAGTATTTT	13	TRBJ2-3	TRBV15	few	NA
CASRSTSGPFEQYF	TGTGCCAGCAGGTCGACTAGCGGGCCGTTTGAGCAGTACTTC	14	TRBJ2-7	TRBV6-1	many	TRBD2
CASSLRVHFEQYF	TGTGCCAGCTCCCTCCGGGTGCACTTCGAGCAGTACTTC	13	TRBJ2-7	TRBV18	NA	NA
CASSELLIHEQYF	TGTGCCAGCAGTGAATTGTTGATCCACGAGCAGTACTTC	13	TRBJ2-7	TRBV2	few	NA
CSARVPQNTEAFF	TGCAGTGCTAGAGTTCCTCAAAACACTGAAGCTTTCTTT	13	TRBJ1-1	TRBV20-1	many	NA
CAIGTGEDTEAFF	TGTGCCATCGGGACAGGGGAGGACACTGAAGCTTTCTTT	13	TRBJ1-1	TRBV10-3	many	TRBD1
CATQGMWNTEAFF	TGTGCCACCCAAGGTATGTGGAACACTGAAGCTTTCTTT	13	TRBJ1-1	TRBV12-3/TRBV12-4	many	NA
CASSSTIRDRTGWNTEAFF	TGCGCCAGCAGCTCAACTATCCGGGACAGGACCGGATGGAACACTGAAGCTTTCTTT	19	TRBJ1-1	TRBV5-1	many	TRBD1
CSASVSETQYF	TGCAGCGCCTCCGTTTCGGAGACCCAGTACTTC	11	TRBJ2-5	TRBV29-1	many	NA
CATSQRENADTQYF	TGTGCCACCTCCCAGCGGGAGAACGCAGATACGCAGTATTTT	14	TRBJ2-3	TRBV15	many	TRBD2
CASSSSTSGNPYEQYF	TGCGCCAGCAGCTCGTCGACTAGCGGTAACCCCTACGAGCAGTACTTC	16	TRBJ2-7	TRBV5-1	many	TRBD2
CSAPSRDSNEQYF	TGCAGTGCTCCGTCCCGGGACAGCAACGAGCAGTACTTC	13	TRBJ2-7	TRBV20-1	few	TRBD1
CASSPSIVDTGELFF	TGTGCCAGCAGCCCCTCGATAGTCGACACCGGGGAGCTGTTTTTT	15	TRBJ2-2	TRBV5-5	many	NA
CASSSGGVSYNEQFF	TGTGCCAGCAGCTCCGGCGGGGTCTCCTACAATGAGCAGTTCTTC	15	TRBJ2-1	TRBV7-2	NA	NA
CSVEVAGAYNEQFF	TGCAGTGTAGAAGTAGCGGGGGCCTACAATGAGCAGTTCTTC	14	TRBJ2-1	TRBV20-1	many	TRBD2
CASSVQGVNSPLHF	TGTGCCAGCAGTGTTCAGGGGGTGAATTCACCCCTCCACTTT	14	TRBJ1-6	TRBV2	NA	TRBD1
CASSSQSRNTEAFF	TGTGCCAGCAGCTCCCAGTCCCGGAACACTGAAGCTTTCTTT	14	TRBJ1-1	TRBV7-3	NA	NA
CASSQITGDTGELFF	TGTGCCAGCTCCCAAATCACAGGGGACACCGGGGAGCTGTTTTTT	15	TRBJ2-2	TRBV18	many	TRBD1
CASSLGWGTDYNEQFF	TGCGCCAGCAGCTTGGGGTGGGGGACAGACTACAATGAGCAGTTCTTC	16	TRBJ2-1	TRBV5-1	NA	TRBD1